The 2 T cell receptor beta chains listed next were all sequenced from one sample in a study of OX40 agonist ivuxolimab in advanced cancers. Clones were sequenced by immunoSEQ multiplex PCR, and TCRdb holds only the in-frame ones, with some missing. The table has thousands of clones, 55% to 75% seen once. Specimen: CD4+ or CD8+ T cells sorted from blood, collected in a trial of the OX40 agonist ivuxolimab. These receptors came from an adult with an advanced solid tumor such as melanoma, head and neck, liver or kidney cancer.

V is TRBV2 and J is TRBJ2-5, with D possibly matching TRBD1 (6 bases). V was clipped by 6 bases and J by 2 bases, with 13 bases between them. CDR3 length: 14 amino acids. From germline, CDR1 is SNHLY and CDR2 FYNNEI. The CDR3 sequence is CASSSWTVQETQYF. The CDR3 region has the DNA TGTGCCAGCAGCTCCTGGACAGTACAAGAGACCCAGTACTTC.

V and J are TRBV27 and TRBJ1-2; no definite D call. The V end lost 3 bases, the J end lost 4 bases, and 12 bases lay between the germline ends. Germline CDR1 MNHEY, CDR2 SMNVEV (reference sequence). This CDR3 has 14 amino acids. The CDR3 DNA is TGTGCCAGCAGTTTGACTGGAATATTCTATGGCTACACCTTC. Translating gives CASSLTGIFYGYTF.